A single sample is the source of the 9 T cell receptor beta chains below, sequenced in a study of Graves' ophthalmopathy and Graves' hyperthyroidism (dated by TCRdb to about 2018). TCRdb records Illumina HiSeq 2000 as the sequencer. For repertoire sequencing, TCR beta CDR3 regions were amplified from RNA transcripts. The first round of RT-PCR was done with HTBI primers and the Qiagen OneStep RT-PCR kit, and was followed by a second round of multiplex PCR, then size selection and purification. The public reads were reanalyzed by TCRdb: fastp trimming at Q25, MiXCR alignment, in-frame beta chains only. Entries are consolidated by CDR3 protein sequence, retaining the most common genes and DNA. The sample contains roughly 160,000 distinct CDR3 sequences, around 40% of them found a single time. The ten largest clonotypes hold roughly 8.9% of the sample. The sample taken for sequencing was peripheral blood. Receptor source: a man younger than 40 with Graves' ophthalmopathy. Donor details come from another sample of the same person, matched by shared clones.

This clonotype was recorded at least ten times. V gene TRBV20-1 combines with J gene TRBJ2-7; no clear D gene. Germline V gene sequence: CDR1 DFQATT, CDR2 SNEGSKA (reference sequence). V lost 1 base to trimming and J lost 3 bases, with 4 bases between them. This CDR3 contains 11 residues. Here the CDR3 reads CSARGNYEQYF. The DNA of the CDR3 is TGCAGTGCTAGAGGAAACTACGAGCAGTACTTC.

This clonotype was seen many times. The chain is built from TRBV27 and TRBJ2-4, with 9 bases identical to TRBD1. This CDR3 is 15 amino acids long. CDR1 is MNHEY and CDR2 is SMNVEV in the germline V gene (reference sequence). V lost 3 bases and J lost 6; bases outside the gene matches: 6. Here the CDR3 reads CASSFEGQGRNIQYF. DNA for the CDR3: TGTGCCAGCAGTTTCGAGGGACAGGGTAGAAACATTCAGTACTTC.

This clonotype appeared a single time. The V and J genes are TRBV5-1 and TRBJ2-5, with 11 positions matching TRBD2. CDR3 length: 14 residues. After removal of 4 bases from V and 6 bases from J, the junction contained 5 bases not matched to a gene. In germline, CDR1 is SGHRS, CDR2 YFSETQ. CDR3 in amino acids: CASSPTSGGQTQYF. Written as DNA, the CDR3 is TGCGCCAGCAGCCCAACTAGCGGGGGTCAGACCCAGTACTTC.

This clonotype came up many times. The chain has TRBV19 and TRBJ2-7, with D perhaps being TRBD1 or TRBD2 (5 bases each). CDR1 is LNHDA and CDR2 is SQIVND in the germline V gene (reference sequence). CDR3 size: 15 residues. The germline V and J ends were trimmed by 4 bases and 3 bases, with 16 bases remaining between them. CDR3 region: CASSTRTQGRYEQYF. The CDR3 coding sequence is TGTGCCAGTAGTACCCGGACTCAGGGACGCTACGAGCAGTACTTC. Together with reference TRBV19 and TRBJ2-7, the CDR3 gives the full variable domain: DGGITQSPKYLFRKEGQNVTLSCEQNLNHDAMYWYRQDPGQGLRLIYYSQIVNDFQKGDIAEGYSVSREKKESFPLTVTSAQKNPTAFYLCASSTRTQGRYEQYFGPGTRLTVT.

This clonotype was detected only a few times. The chain employs TRBV6-1 and TRBJ1-5; possibly TRBD1 for D (5 bases). The CDR3 totals 15 residues. The ends were cut back, 7 bases at V and 4 bases at J, with 17 bases in the middle. The germline gives CDR1 MNHNS, CDR2 SASEGT. The CDR3 DNA follows: TGTGCCAGCAACCCAGCTCCGGGACCTAATCAGCCCCAGCATTTT. Its translation is CASNPAPGPNQPQHF.

CDR3 in amino acids: CASSLPVHSNQPQHF. The CDR3 nucleotides read TGTGCCAGCAGTCTACCAGTCCATAGCAATCAGCCCCAGCATTTT. This chain uses TRBV28 with TRBJ1-5; D gene uncertain. This CDR3 spans 15 amino acids. The V and J ends lost 5 bases and 0 bases respectively, with 11 bases between them. Looked up from germline, CDR1 is MDHEN and CDR2 is SYDVKM.

This clonotype was seen repeatedly, ten times or more. This chain uses TRBV5-1 with TRBJ2-7; D possibly corresponds to TRBD1 (6 bases). Germline assignment: CDR1 SGHRS and CDR2 YFSETQ. Trimming pared 4 bases from V and 1 base from J, leaving 12 bases between. CDR3 length equals 14 residues. The CDR3: CASSERTESYEQYF. CDR3 in DNA: TGCGCCAGCAGCGAACGGACAGAATCCTACGAGCAGTACTTC.

The gene calls are TRBV27 and TRBJ1-5; 9 bases line up with TRBD1. The CDR3 runs to 16 residues. Germline values: CDR1 MNHEY, CDR2 SMNVEV (reference sequence). V lost 5 bases, J lost 6 bases, and 11 bases stayed unmatched. CDR3 nucleotides: TGTGCCAGCAGTCCCAGGGACAGGGCAGGGGGTCAGCCCCAGCATTTT. This sequence encodes CASSPRDRAGGQPQHF.

Many counts were recorded for this clonotype. The chain uses TRBV5-1 and TRBJ2-7; perhaps TRBD1 as D (5 bases). V was cut by 3 bases and J by 3 bases, with 10 bases left in between. Germline CDR1 reads SGHRS; CDR2 reads YFSETQ. The CDR3 is made up of 13 amino acids. The CDR3 loop is CASSSVRDYEQYF. The CDR3, as DNA: TGCGCCAGCAGCTCCGTCAGGGACTACGAGCAGTACTTC.